The 15 T cell receptor beta chains given below trace back to one sample, sequenced in a study of low-dose radiotherapy and immunotherapy resistance in tumors. TRAV and TRBV primers primed cDNA for both TCRalpha and TCRbeta. Amplification of TCRs used a constant-region primer and V-primer adapter for 20 PCR cycles. TCRdb processed the reads anew with MiXCR; each CDR3 protein has one entry. The sample consists of 80,000 to 95,000 distinct CDR3 sequences, more than 7.5% of them appearing once. Time point denoted: before trial treatment. Specimen: PBMCs, collected before treatment. The receptors here all came from a male donor with prostate cancer.

On this clonotype itself: A read error may explain this, as a much larger clone is one base away. The rearrangement links TRBV19 to TRBJ2-2, with D perhaps TRBD1 or TRBD2 (5 bases each). The germline CDR1 and CDR2 sequences are LNHDA and SQIVND (reference sequence). The CDR3 sequence is 16 residues long. The DNA of the CDR3 is TGTGCCAGTAGTATCACCCAGAGTCGGGGCACCGGGAAGCTGTTTTTT. It specifies CASSITQSRGTGKLFF.

Comments on this clonotype: One base separates it from a far larger clone, so it is likely a read error. This sequence joins TRBV3-1 and TRBJ2-7, with 15 bases identical to TRBD2. V lost 3 bases, J lost 7 bases, and 4 bases stayed unmatched. Looked up from germline, CDR1 is LGHDT and CDR2 is YNNKEL (reference sequence). CDR3 length: 15 amino acids. The CDR3 loop reads CASSQGTSGRREQYF. The DNA of the CDR3 is TGTGCCAGCAGCCAGGGGACTAGCGGGAGGAGGGAGCAGTACTTC.

In the case of this clonotype: It is likely a read error: a sequence one base away is far more abundant. The genes are TRBV26 and TRBJ2-7. TRBV26 constitutes a pseudogene. The CDR3 totals 12 residues. The CDR3 sequence is CATQGTYNEQYF. CDR3 nucleotides: TGTGCCACCCAAGGTACCTACAATGAGCAGTACTTC.

V gene TRBV29-1 combines with J gene TRBJ2-3; TRBD2 matches at 10 bases. The CDR3 covers 15 residues. V gave up 4 bases and J gave up 2 bases; unmatched junction bases: 6. Per the germline V gene, CDR1 is SQVTM and CDR2 is ANQGSEA. This chain's CDR3 is CSVGELAGPTDTQYF. The DNA for the CDR3 is TGCAGCGTTGGTGAACTAGCGGGACCCACAGATACGCAGTATTTT.

This clonotype was seen ten or more times. This chain links TRBV7-2 with TRBJ2-7; D assignment may be TRBD1 or TRBD2 (5 bases each). The ends were cut back, 4 bases at V and 4 bases at J, with 11 bases in the middle. The CDR3 is 13 amino acids. The germline V gene has CDR1 SGHTA and CDR2 FQGNSA. The CDR3, as DNA: TGTGCCAGCAGCTGGGACCTCGGATACGAGCAGTACTTC. Translating gives CASSWDLGYEQYF.

Only a few counts were recorded for this clonotype. It is unclear where the CDR3 begins or ends on the DNA, so no DNA is shown, and the CDR3 is as TCRdb lists it. The rearrangement uses TRBV4-1 and TRBJ2-2. The CDR3 length is 15 residues, termini included. Germline loops: CDR1 MGHRA, CDR2 YSYEKL. CDR3 loop: CASSQGRRTPGSCFF.

On this clonotype itself: Given a far larger clone just one base away, this is likely a sequencing read error. The chain recombines TRBV27 with TRBJ2-1; D gene unclear. V lost 3 bases to trimming and J lost 10 bases, with 10 bases between them. CDR3 length: 12 residues. Germline V gives CDR1 MNHEY, CDR2 SMNVEV (reference sequence). CDR3 amino acids: CASSFRTYEQFF. DNA for the CDR3: TGTGCCAGCAGTTTCCGTACCTACGAGCAGTTCTTC.

This clonotype was counted ten times or more. The chain employs TRBV10-3 and TRBJ2-7; D not resolved. The CDR3 spans 11 residues. The V and J ends lost 5 bases and 0 bases respectively, with 2 bases between them. Germline assignment: CDR1 ENHRY and CDR2 SYGVKD. The CDR3 DNA reads TGTGCCATCAGTCCCTCCTACGAGCAGTACTTC. Amino acid sequence: CAISPSYEQYF.

This clonotype was counted at least ten times. Here the CDR3 reads CASSLDGRTYEQYF. The CDR3 region has the DNA TGTGCCAGCAGCTTAGACGGGCGTACCTACGAGCAGTACTTC. This rearrangement joins TRBV13 to TRBJ2-7; no reliable D call. Trimming shortened V by 1 base and J by 2 bases, and 9 bases separated the two germline ends. Germline CDR1 and CDR2: PRHDT and FYEKMQ (reference sequence). This CDR3 contains 14 residues. The variable domain in full, with the rest retrieved from reference TRBV13 and TRBJ2-7, is AAGVIQSPRHLIKEKRETATLKCYPIPRHDTVYWYQQGPGQDPQFLISFYEKMQSDKGSIPDRFSAQQFSDYHSELNMSSLELGDSALYFCASSLDGRTYEQYFGPGTRLTVT.

This clonotype appeared many times. This rearrangement joins TRBV20-1 to TRBJ2-1; 10 positions match TRBD2. Germline CDR1 and CDR2: DFQATT and SNEGSKA (reference sequence). The V gene end was trimmed by 0 bases and the J gene end by 1 base; junction bases not matched to a gene: 12. This CDR3 has 19 amino acids. The CDR3 loop reads CSARDGGASGRGSYNEQFF. In DNA, the CDR3 is TGCAGTGCTAGAGACGGGGGAGCTAGCGGGAGAGGGTCCTACAATGAGCAGTTCTTC.

This clonotype was detected a few times. The V and J genes are TRBV6-1 and TRBJ2-7; a weak D match, TRBD2 (6 bases). The CDR3 contains 18 residues. The V gene lost 6 bases and the J gene lost 1 base, with 25 bases spanning the gap. Germline CDR1 reads MNHNS; CDR2 reads SASEGT. CDR3 sequence: CASRDSPGSQDASYEQYF. The CDR3, as DNA: TGTGCCAGCAGAGATTCTCCCGGGAGCCAGGACGCATCCTACGAGCAGTACTTC.

This clonotype has at least ten counts. The gene calls are TRBV29-1 and TRBJ1-2, with a possible D match to TRBD1 (5 bases). Germline CDR1 and CDR2: SQVTM and ANQGSEA. The CDR3 consists of 14 residues. Trimming left V 1 base short and J 2 bases short, with 11 bases between. The CDR3 DNA reads as TGCAGCGTTGAAGGTCAGGGTGACAACTATGGCTACACCTTC. Its translation is CSVEGQGDNYGYTF.

This clonotype was observed at least ten times. The rearrangement uses TRBV2 and TRBJ2-2; 9 positions agree with TRBD1. Germline-derived CDR1 and CDR2 are SNHLY and FYNNEI. The CDR3 contains 15 residues. J gave up 3 bases and V 7 bases, and 6 bases lay outside the gene matches. DNA of the CDR3: TGTGCCAGCATTCGGGACAGGGCATACACCGGGGAGCTGTTTTTT. Protein product: CASIRDRAYTGELFF.

There are many counts of this clonotype. V usage is TRBV6-1 and J usage is TRBJ2-3; weak D call: TRBD2 (6 bases). The CDR3 length is 16 residues. Trimming took 3 bases from V and 1 from J, leaving 14 bases between them. Germline V gene sequence: CDR1 MNHNS, CDR2 SASEGT. CDR3 sequence (DNA): TGTGCCAGCAGTGACGTCCGGGGGTTGGGCACAGATACGCAGTATTTT. It translates to CASSDVRGLGTDTQYF.

The chain is built from TRBV2 and TRBJ2-1; 15 bases map to TRBD2. In germline, CDR1 is SNHLY, CDR2 FYNNEI. The CDR3 loop spans 19 amino acids. The J segment lost 5 bases and the V segment lost 2 bases, leaving 10 bases of the junction unmatched. CDR3 nucleotide sequence: TGTGCCAGCAGTGAAATTGGGGGCCGGACTAGCGGGAGGGACAATGAGCAGTTCTTC. Translation: CASSEIGGRTSGRDNEQFF.